This paragraph reports one T cell receptor beta chain. Its cognate antigen is unknown. The CDR3 has 14 residues. The ends were cut back, 4 bases at V and 7 bases at J, with 16 bases in the middle. Germline V lookup: CDR1 MDHEN, CDR2 SYDVKM. Investigators reverse transcribed all isolated RNA, so they sequenced expressed TCRB transcripts. Clones were sequenced by immunoSEQ multiplex PCR, and TCRdb holds only the in-frame ones, with some missing. The table has more than 250,000 clones, 14% seen once. The data stem from a study of beta chain features in type 1 diabetes. Study-wide results and limits: In every one of the four CD4+ subsets, TCRB CDR3s were moderately but significantly shorter in Type 1 diabetes patients.

The sequence came from a man aged 25 to 45 with type 1 diabetes. The rearrangement links TRBV28 to TRBJ1-2, with D hard to call. Sequences were obtained from naive CD4+ T cells from blood. The chain's CDR3 is CASSSFMEERGYTF. Written as DNA, the CDR3 is TGTGCCAGCAGTTCGTTCATGGAGGAGCGTGGCTACACCTTC.